This T cell receptor (beta chain) came from a study of blood T cell repertoires in COVID-19. The V end was cut by 2 bases, the J end by 0 bases, with 7 bases between. The germline gives CDR1 SGHRS, CDR2 YFSETQ. The CDR3 extends over 14 amino acids. Across about two dozen US areas, participants ranged in age from 18 to 89 years. Categorization into cohorts depended on clinical history that participants reported. TCRdb keeps only in-frame clones here, not all; method: immunoSEQ multiplex PCR. The sample has around 330,000 clones; 90% are singletons. This chain joins TRBV5-1 and TRBJ2-3, with a possible D match to TRBD1 (5 bases). What was sequenced was PBMCs or T cells enriched from blood (not recorded which). This receptor was identified in a man aged 55-75 years who had recovered from COVID-19. Here the CDR3 reads CASSLQASTDTQYF. The CDR3 DNA reads as TGCGCCAGCAGCTTACAGGCTAGCACAGATACGCAGTATTTT.